Listed here are 6 T cell receptor beta chains from one sample, sequenced in a study of beta chain features in type 1 diabetes (dated by TCRdb to 2017 to 2018). Library preparation employed the immunoSEQ multiplex PCR assay. All of the isolated RNA was reverse transcribed with the High Capacity cDNA Reverse Transcription Kit, so expressed TCRB transcripts were sequenced. TCRdb mirrors the immuneACCESS table, restricted to in-frame sequences. Some clones are absent from its copies; in checked studies, under half trace to an unresolved V gene, and the reason for the others is unknown. The sample table records hundreds of thousands of clones; 25% to 35% of these occur just once. The ten biggest clones cover around 0.065% of the sample. Specimen: naive CD4+ T cells from blood. What the cell subset or site label conveys for this sample: true naive CD4+ T cells. These receptors were taken from a young man in good health.

This sequence joins TRBV7-2 and TRBJ1-1, with D possibly TRBD1 on 5 matching bases. This CDR3 contains 14 residues. The V and J ends lost 0 bases and 2 bases respectively, with 7 bases between them. In germline, CDR1 is SGHTA, CDR2 FQGNSA. CDR3 nucleotide sequence: TGTGCCAGCAGCTTAGCGGGGCTCAACACTGAAGCTTTCTTT. Translated: CASSLAGLNTEAFF.

V and J are TRBV7-9 and TRBJ2-5; D possibly corresponds to TRBD1 (6 bases). Germline lookup yields CDR1 SEHNR and CDR2 FQNEAQ (reference sequence). With 3 bases removed from V and 1 base from J, the gap between germline ends came to 12 bases. There are 15 residues in the CDR3. The CDR3 is CASSLTGRVQETQYF. The CDR3 DNA reads as TGTGCCAGCAGCTTGACAGGACGGGTCCAAGAGACCCAGTACTTC.

The V call is TRBV28, the J call TRBJ2-1, with 8 bases lining up with TRBD2. V was clipped by 5 bases and J by 14 bases; unmatched bases: 5. The germline CDR1 and CDR2 sequences are MDHEN and SYDVKM. The CDR3 is 11 amino acids. This chain's CDR3 is CASSVEREKFF. The CDR3 coding sequence is TGTGCCAGCAGTGTCGAGCGGGAGAAGTTCTTC.

The rearrangement uses TRBV5-4 and TRBJ2-7; D possibly uses TRBD1 or TRBD2 (5 bases each). The germline gives CDR1 SGHNT, CDR2 YYREEE (reference sequence). This CDR3 spans 16 amino acids. Between the trimmed V and J ends, which lost 0 bases and 3 bases, there was a span of 16 bases. The CDR3 spells CASSLEVWGNSYEQYF. CDR3 bases: TGTGCCAGCAGCTTGGAAGTTTGGGGGAACAGCTACGAGCAGTACTTC. Full variable domain (missing parts from reference TRBV5-4 and TRBJ2-7): ETGVTQSPTHLIKTRGQQVTLRCSSQSGHNTVSWYQQALGQGPQFIFQYYREEENGRGNFPPRFSGLQFPNYSSELNVNALELDDSALYLCASSLEVWGNSYEQYFGPGTRLTVT.

In this sample, this clone turned up a few times. This sequence joins TRBV7-8 and TRBJ2-7; D perhaps matches TRBD2 (7 bases). The V gene lost 2 bases and the J gene lost 2 bases, with 10 bases spanning the gap. The CDR3 has 14 residues. CDR1 SGHVS and CDR2 FQNEAQ come from the germline V gene. CDR3 sequence: CASSLSGTPYEQYF. CDR3 in DNA: TGTGCCAGCAGCTTAAGCGGGACACCCTACGAGCAGTACTTC.

Comments on this clone: Other DNA sequences of this sample code for an identical CDR3. J is TRBJ2-1 and V is TRBV29-1, with 8 bases identical to TRBD1. Germline V CDR1 and CDR2: SQVTM, ANQGSEA. With V trimmed by 7 bases and J by 2 bases, 4 bases remained unmatched. The CDR3 covers 13 residues. Here the CDR3 DNA reads TGCAGCGCCGACAGGGGAGCCTACAATGAGCAGTTCTTC. Translation: CSADRGAYNEQFF.